This T cell receptor beta chain was recovered during a study of blood T cells in healthy people across ages (dated by TCRdb to about 2015). The study in broad terms: In model experiments, template switching captured roughly one uniquely barcoded TCR beta cDNA molecule for every two T cells. Using deep sequencing normalized with unique cDNA molecular identifiers, the study measured how TCR beta repertoire diversity changes with age. Donors were grouped into four age groups: young (average roughly 17 years), middle-aged (around 39), aged (roughly 62) and long-lived (approximately 81). To avoid experimental bias, donors of different ages were distributed randomly across sequencing lanes. Using the same blood draw, the study looked at two additional independent replicas of 1 million unique cDNA reads for two donors, one aged 18 to 29 and the other aged 80 or older. Broad study findings and their caveats: Donor CMV infection status was unknown, potentially confounding age-related changes in expanded clonotypes. The percentage of naive T cells measured by flow cytometry correlated strongly with observed TCR beta diversity. As age increased, observed TCR beta diversity per million T cells dropped in a roughly linear way, and a significant reduction was already evident by age 40. Estimates of total diversity based on one million sequenced T cells were considered lower bounds and underestimates. Compared with the aged group, the long-lived group had more naive CD4+ T cells, fewer expanded clones and increased TCR diversity, a pattern suggesting age selection. Because profiling used bulk unsorted PBMCs, naive and antigen-experienced compartments could not be compared conclusively.

Systemically healthy Caucasian individuals from Russia, 39 in total and aged 6 to 90 years, were included as donors. Each donor gave ten milliliters of peripheral blood, collected into EDTA-treated Vacutainer tubes. Ficoll-Paque density-gradient centrifugation was used to isolate PBMCs, with at least 6.5 million per sample. Total RNA was extracted from PBMCs with Trizol reagent, with at least 5.5 micrograms obtained per sample. For every donor, flow cytometry on a PBMC aliquot measured the percentage of naive CD45RAhigh/CD27high T cells. Receptors were amplified or captured by 5' RACE. The sequencing machine was an Illumina HiSeq 2500. A second PCR of 7 to 11 cycles was performed with a sample-barcoded 5' primer and a J-beta primer mix. A template-switch 5' adaptor carrying 12 random nucleotides introduced a unique molecular identifier onto each TCR beta cDNA molecule. Each sample yielded at least 2.5 million CDR3-containing paired-end reads. First-strand cDNA was synthesized from all RNA with the Mint cDNA synthesis kit, primed by a TRBC-specific oligonucleotide. All cDNA was treated with uracil-DNA glycosylase and then went through a first 18-cycle PCR with the universal primers M1SS and BC2_uni_R. The paper's data handling went like this. For normalization, 1 million high-quality reads were randomly selected from each sample, with every read carrying a distinct molecular identifier. Reads with shared molecular identifiers were discarded instead of being binned into consensus sequences. MiTCR, set to a Q25 quality threshold and the strictest error-elimination algorithm, was used for CDR3 identification, clonotype clustering and error correction. A nonparametric unseen species model using Euler transformation provided a lower-bound estimate of total TCR beta diversity. TCRdb reprocessing: public reads trimmed at Q25 with fastp, clones called with MiXCR, in-frame beta chains kept. Rows matching on CDR3 protein sequence are summarized as one entry with the most common DNA and genes. The authors' filters were not applied to this entry. Within this sample are 450,000 to 700,000 distinct CDR3 sequences, with 27% of them counted one time only. 18% of the sample rests with the top ten.

The germline V gene specifies SGDLS as CDR1 and YYNGEE as CDR2. The CDR3 sequence holds 15 residues, the cysteine and phenylalanine included. Just CDR3 DNA is preserved here, 45 bases in frame from base 1. V is pared back by 5 bases and J by 2 bases, with 16 bases lying between the germline termini. Of note for this clonotype: No cognate antigen has been identified for it. No much larger clone exists at a distance of one base, and base qualities are not known.

The receptor comes from a woman between 65 and 79 years old in good health. Sequenced: blood. The chain links TRBV9 with TRBJ1-2; the D region possibly corresponds to TRBD1 (6 bases align). This receptor carries the CDR3 CASSGQPQLNYGYTF. At the DNA level, the sequence is TGTGCCAGCAGTGGACAGCCTCAATTGAACTATGGCTACACCTTC.